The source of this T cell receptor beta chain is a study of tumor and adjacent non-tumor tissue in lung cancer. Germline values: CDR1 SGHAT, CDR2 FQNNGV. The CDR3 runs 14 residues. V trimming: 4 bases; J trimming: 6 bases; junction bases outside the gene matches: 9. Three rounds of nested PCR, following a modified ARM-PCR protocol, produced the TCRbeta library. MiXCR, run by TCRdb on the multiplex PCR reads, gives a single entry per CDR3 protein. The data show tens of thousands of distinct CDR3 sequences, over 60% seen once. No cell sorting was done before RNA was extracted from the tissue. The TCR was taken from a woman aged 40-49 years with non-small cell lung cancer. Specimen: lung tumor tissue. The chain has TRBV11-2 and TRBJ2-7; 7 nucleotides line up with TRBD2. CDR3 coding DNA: TGTGCCAGCAGCTCCAAAGCGGGAACCTTCGAGCAGTACTTC. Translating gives CASSSKAGTFEQYF.